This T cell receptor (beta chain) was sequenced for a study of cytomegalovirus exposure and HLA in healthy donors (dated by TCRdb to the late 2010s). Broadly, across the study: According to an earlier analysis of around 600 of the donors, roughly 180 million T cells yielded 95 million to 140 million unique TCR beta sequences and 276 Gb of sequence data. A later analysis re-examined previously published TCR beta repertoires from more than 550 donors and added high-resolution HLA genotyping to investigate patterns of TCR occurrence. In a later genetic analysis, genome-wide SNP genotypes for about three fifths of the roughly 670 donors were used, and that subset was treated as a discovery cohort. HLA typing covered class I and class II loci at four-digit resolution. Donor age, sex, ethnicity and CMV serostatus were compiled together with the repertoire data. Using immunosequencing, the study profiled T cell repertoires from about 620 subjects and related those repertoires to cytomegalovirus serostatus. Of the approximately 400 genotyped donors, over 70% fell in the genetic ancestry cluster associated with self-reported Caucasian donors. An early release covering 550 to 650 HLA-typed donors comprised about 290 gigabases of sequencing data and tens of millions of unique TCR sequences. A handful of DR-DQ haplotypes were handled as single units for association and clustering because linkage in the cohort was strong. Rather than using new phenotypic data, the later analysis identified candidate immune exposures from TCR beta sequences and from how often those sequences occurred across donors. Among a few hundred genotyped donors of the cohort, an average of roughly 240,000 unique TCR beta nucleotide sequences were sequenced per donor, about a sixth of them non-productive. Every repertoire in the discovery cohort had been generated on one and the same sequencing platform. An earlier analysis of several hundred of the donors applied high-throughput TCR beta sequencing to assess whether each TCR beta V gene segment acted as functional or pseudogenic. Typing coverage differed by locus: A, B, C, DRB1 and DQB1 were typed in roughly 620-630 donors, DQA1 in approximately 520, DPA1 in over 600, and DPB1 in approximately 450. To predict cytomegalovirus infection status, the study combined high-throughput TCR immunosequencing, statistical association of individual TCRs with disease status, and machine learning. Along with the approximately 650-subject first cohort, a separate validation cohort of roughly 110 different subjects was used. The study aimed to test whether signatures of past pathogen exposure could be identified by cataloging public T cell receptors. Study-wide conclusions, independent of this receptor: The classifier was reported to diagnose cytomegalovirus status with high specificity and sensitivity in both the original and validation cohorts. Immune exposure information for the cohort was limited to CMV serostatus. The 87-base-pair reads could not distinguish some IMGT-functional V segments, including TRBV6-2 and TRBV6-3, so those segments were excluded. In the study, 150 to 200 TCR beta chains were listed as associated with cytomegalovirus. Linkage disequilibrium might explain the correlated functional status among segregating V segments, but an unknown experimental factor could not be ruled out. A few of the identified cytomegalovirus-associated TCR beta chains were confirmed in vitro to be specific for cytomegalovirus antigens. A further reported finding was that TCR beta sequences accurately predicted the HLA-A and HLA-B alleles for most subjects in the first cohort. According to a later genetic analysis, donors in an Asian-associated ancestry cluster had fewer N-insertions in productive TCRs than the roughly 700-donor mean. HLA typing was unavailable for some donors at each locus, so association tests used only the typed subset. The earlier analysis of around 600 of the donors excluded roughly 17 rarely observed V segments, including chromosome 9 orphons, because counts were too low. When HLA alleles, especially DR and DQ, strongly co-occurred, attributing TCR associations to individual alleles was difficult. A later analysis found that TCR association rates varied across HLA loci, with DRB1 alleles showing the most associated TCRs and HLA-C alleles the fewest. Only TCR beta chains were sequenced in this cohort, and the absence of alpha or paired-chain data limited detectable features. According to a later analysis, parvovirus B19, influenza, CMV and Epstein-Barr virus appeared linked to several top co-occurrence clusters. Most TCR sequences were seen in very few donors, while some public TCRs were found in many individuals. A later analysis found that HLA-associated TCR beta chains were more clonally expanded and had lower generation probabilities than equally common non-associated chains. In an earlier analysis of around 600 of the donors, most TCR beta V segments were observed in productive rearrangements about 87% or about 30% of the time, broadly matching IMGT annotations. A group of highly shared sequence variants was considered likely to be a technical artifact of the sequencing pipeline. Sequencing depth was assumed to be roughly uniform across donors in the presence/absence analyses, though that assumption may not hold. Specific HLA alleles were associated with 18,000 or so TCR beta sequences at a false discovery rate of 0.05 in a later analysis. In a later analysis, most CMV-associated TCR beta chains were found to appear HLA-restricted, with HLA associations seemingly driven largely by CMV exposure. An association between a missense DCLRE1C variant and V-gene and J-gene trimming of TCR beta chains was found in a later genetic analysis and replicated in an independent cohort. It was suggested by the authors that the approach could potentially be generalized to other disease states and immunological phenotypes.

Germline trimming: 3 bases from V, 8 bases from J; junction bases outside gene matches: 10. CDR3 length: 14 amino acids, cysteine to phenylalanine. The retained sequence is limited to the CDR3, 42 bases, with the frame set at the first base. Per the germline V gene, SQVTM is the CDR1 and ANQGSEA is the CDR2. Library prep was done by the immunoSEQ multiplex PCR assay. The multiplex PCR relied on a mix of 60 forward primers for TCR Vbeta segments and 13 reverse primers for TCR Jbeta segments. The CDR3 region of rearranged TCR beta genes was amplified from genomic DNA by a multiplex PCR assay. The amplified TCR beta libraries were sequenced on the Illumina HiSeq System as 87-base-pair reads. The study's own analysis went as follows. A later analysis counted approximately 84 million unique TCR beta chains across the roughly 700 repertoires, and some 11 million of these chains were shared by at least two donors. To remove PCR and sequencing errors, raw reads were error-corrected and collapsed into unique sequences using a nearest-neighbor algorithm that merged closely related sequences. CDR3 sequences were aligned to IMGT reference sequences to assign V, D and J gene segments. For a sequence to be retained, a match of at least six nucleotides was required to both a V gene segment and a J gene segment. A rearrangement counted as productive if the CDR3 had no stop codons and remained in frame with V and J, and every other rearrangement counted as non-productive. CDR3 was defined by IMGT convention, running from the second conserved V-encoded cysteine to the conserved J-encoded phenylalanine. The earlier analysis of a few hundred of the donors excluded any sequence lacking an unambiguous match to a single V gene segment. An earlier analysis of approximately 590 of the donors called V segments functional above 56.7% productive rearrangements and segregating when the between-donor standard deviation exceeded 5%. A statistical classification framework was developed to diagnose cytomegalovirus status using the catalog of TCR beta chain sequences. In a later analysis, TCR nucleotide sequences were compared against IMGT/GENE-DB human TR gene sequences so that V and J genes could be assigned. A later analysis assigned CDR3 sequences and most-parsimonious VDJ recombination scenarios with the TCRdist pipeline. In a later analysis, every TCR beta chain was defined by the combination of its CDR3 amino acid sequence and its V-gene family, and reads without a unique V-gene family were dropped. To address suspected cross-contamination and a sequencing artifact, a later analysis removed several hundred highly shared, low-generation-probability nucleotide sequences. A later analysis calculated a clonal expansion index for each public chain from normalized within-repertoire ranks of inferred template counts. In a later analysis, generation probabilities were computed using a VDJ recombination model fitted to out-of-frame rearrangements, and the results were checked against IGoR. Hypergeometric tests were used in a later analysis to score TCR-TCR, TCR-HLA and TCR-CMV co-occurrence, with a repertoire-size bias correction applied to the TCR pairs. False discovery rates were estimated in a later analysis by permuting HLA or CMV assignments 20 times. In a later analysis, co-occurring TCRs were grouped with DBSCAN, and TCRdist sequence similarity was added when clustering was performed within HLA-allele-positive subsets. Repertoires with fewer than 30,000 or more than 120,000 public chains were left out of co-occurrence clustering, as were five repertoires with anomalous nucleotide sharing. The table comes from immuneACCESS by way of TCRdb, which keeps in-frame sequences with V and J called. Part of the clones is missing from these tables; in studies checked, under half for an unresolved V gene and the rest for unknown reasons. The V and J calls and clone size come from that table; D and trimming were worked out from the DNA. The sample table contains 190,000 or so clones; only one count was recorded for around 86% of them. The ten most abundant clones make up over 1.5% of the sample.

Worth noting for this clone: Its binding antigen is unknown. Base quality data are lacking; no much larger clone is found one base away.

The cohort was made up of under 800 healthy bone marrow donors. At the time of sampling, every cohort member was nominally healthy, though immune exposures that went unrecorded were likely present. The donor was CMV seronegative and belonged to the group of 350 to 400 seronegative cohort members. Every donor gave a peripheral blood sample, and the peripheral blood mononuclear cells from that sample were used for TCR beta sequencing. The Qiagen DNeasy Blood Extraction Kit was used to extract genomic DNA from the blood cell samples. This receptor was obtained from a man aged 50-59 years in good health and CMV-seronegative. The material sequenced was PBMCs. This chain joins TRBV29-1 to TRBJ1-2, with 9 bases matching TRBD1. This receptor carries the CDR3 CSVDRVGQGSGYTF. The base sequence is TGCAGCGTTGATAGGGTAGGACAGGGGTCCGGCTACACCTTC. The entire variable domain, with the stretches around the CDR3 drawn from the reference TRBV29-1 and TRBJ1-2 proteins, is SAVISQKPSRDICQRGTSLTIQCQVDSQVTMMFWYRQQPGQSLTLIATANQGSEATYESGFVIDKFPISRPNLTFSTLTVSNMSPEDSSIYLCSVDRVGQGSGYTFGSGTRLTVV.